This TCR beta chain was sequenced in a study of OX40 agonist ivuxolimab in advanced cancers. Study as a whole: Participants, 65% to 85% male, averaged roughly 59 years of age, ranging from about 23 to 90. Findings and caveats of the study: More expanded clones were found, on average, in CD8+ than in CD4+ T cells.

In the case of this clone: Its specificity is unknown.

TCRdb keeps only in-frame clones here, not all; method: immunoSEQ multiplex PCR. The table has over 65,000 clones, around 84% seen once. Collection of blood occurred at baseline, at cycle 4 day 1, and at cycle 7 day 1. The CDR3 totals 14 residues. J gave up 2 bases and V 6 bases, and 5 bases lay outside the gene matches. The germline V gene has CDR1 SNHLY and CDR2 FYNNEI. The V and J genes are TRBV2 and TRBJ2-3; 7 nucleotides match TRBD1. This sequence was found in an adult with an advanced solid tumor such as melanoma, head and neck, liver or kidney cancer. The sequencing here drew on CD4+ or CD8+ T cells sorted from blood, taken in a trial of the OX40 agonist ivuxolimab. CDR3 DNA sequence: TGTGCCAGCAGAATAGACAGGGACACAGATACGCAGTATTTT. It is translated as CASRIDRDTDTQYF.